The 15 T cell receptor beta chains given below trace back to one sample, sequenced in a study of cytomegalovirus exposure and HLA in healthy donors (dated by TCRdb to the late 2010s). Receptor libraries were prepared by the immunoSEQ multiplex PCR assay. For the multiplex PCR, a mixture combining 60 forward primers for TCR Vbeta segments and 13 reverse primers for TCR Jbeta segments was used. In its TCRdb copy, this immuneACCESS table keeps in-frame sequences only and misses some clones. Where compared with another copy, unresolved V genes explain less than half of these, and the others have no known cause. This sample gives around 200,000 clones in total; 75% to 90% of them show up just once. Clones ranked in the top ten supply 0.6% to 0.7% of the sample. The sequenced material came from PBMCs. The receptors here all came from a boy between 10 and 17 years old in good health and CMV-seronegative.

The V and J genes are TRBV4-3 and TRBJ1-1; D unclear. The CDR3 is 15 residues long. Per the germline V gene, CDR1 is LGHNA and CDR2 is YSLEER. The V gene lost 3 bases and the J gene lost 2 bases, with 13 bases spanning the gap. The CDR3 coding sequence is TGCGCCAGCAGCCACAGGACCGGGGTTAACACTGAAGCTTTCTTT. Protein sequence: CASSHRTGVNTEAFF.

The chain couples TRBV6-1 to TRBJ2-2; 8 positions match TRBD1. V lost 5 bases, J lost 1 base, and 3 bases stayed unmatched. CDR1 is MNHNS, CDR2 SASEGT, per germline. The CDR3 consists of 15 residues. The CDR3 loop is CASSRGTGNTGELFF. The CDR3 DNA reads as TGTGCCAGCAGTAGGGGGACAGGGAACACCGGGGAGCTGTTTTTT.

The rearrangement uses TRBV5-5 and TRBJ1-2, with D uncertain. Trimming cost V 5 bases and J 6 bases, with 11 bases left between them. CDR1 SGHKS and CDR2 YYEKEE come from the germline V gene (reference sequence). This CDR3 has 12 residues. DNA of the CDR3: TGTGCCAGCAGGAGCTGGGAGCATGGCTACACCTTC. It translates to CASRSWEHGYTF.

V and J are TRBV19 and TRBJ2-3; 7 bases match TRBD1. This CDR3 has 15 residues. V shed 6 bases and J 2 bases; nucleotides not matched to a gene: 8. Germline-derived CDR1 and CDR2 are LNHDA and SQIVND (reference sequence). CDR3 region: CASSPGQLFTDTQYF. CDR3 bases: TGTGCCAGTAGCCCGGGACAGTTATTCACAGATACGCAGTATTTT.

The chain has TRBV28 and TRBJ2-1; D unresolved. V lost 4 bases and J 0 bases, leaving 10 bases between the germline ends. The CDR3 has 15 residues. Germline V CDR1 and CDR2: MDHEN, SYDVKM. The CDR3 spells CASSSTESSYNEQFF. The CDR3 DNA reads TGTGCCAGCAGTTCGACGGAGAGCTCCTACAATGAGCAGTTCTTC.

This clone was counted only a few times. The rearrangement joins TRBV5-1 to TRBJ2-7, with 12 nucleotides matching TRBD1. This CDR3 comprises 15 residues. V shed 0 bases, J shed 7 bases, and the junction held 5 bases outside the gene matches. Germline assignment: CDR1 SGHRS and CDR2 YFSETQ. CDR3 sequence reads: CASSLVGQGADEQYF. The CDR3 bases are TGCGCCAGCAGCTTGGTGGGACAGGGGGCGGATGAGCAGTACTTC.

The chain recombines TRBV2 with TRBJ1-1; TRBD1 is a possible D gene (5 bases). Trimming cost V 2 bases and J 1 base, with 8 bases left between them. CDR3 length: 14 amino acids. The germline V gene encodes CDR1 SNHLY and CDR2 FYNNEI. CDR3 sequence reads: CASSERGWNTEAFF. The CDR3 region has the DNA TGTGCCAGCAGTGAAAGGGGATGGAACACTGAAGCTTTCTTT. The complete variable domain, with remaining parts taken from reference TRBV2 and TRBJ1-1, reads EPEVTQTPSHQVTQMGQEVILRCVPISNHLYFYWYRQILGQKVEFLVSFYNNEISEKSEIFDDQFSVERPDGSNFTLKIRSTKLEDSAMYFCASSERGWNTEAFFGQGTRLTVV.

The J gene is TRBJ2-5, the V gene TRBV6-1, with a possible D match to TRBD1 (5 bases). The CDR3 contains 15 residues. V lost 1 base to trimming and J lost 5 bases, with 14 bases between them. Germline CDR1 MNHNS, CDR2 SASEGT. As DNA, the CDR3 is TGTGCCAGCAGTGAAGGGACAACCCTGGGGGAGACCCAGTACTTC. Amino acid sequence: CASSEGTTLGETQYF.

This clone showed up just once. This chain connects TRBV28 to TRBJ1-4; D possibly corresponds to TRBD1 (5 bases). CDR1 is MDHEN, CDR2 SYDVKM, per germline. V was cut by 4 bases and J by 2 bases, with 14 bases left in between. CDR3 length equals 16 residues. CDR3 nucleotide sequence: TGTGCCAGCAGTTCCCCCGGGGGGTGGACTAATGAAAAACTGTTTTTT. Translated, it gives CASSSPGGWTNEKLFF.

V and J are TRBV7-2 and TRBJ1-2; TRBD1 might be the D (5 bases). The CDR3 has 15 residues. V was shortened by 2 bases and J by 6 bases, with 16 bases between the two germline ends. Germline assignment: CDR1 SGHTA and CDR2 FQGNSA. The CDR3 DNA sequence: TGTGCCAGCAGCTTAAGGGCCAGGGATTGGAATGGCTACACCTTC. Amino acids: CASSLRARDWNGYTF. Variable domain in full (rest from reference TRBV7-2 and TRBJ1-2): GAGVSQSPSNKVTEKGKDVELRCDPISGHTALYWYRQSLGQGLEFLIYFQGNSAPDKSGLPSDRFSAERTGGSVSTLTIQRTQQEDSAVYLCASSLRARDWNGYTFGSGTRLTVV.

The chain has TRBV5-6 and TRBJ2-7; 8 nucleotides agree with TRBD1. This CDR3 has 14 amino acids. Germline V CDR1 and CDR2: SGHDT, YYEEEE. Losses at the gene ends were 2 bases for V and 2 bases for J; bases not matched to a gene: 3. CDR3 in amino acids: CASSFATGAYEQYF. CDR3 nucleotide sequence: TGTGCCAGCAGCTTCGCGACAGGGGCCTACGAGCAGTACTTC.

Note on this clone: Within the sample, other DNA sequences also encode this same CDR3. This chain connects TRBV5-1 to TRBJ1-2; D is undetermined. Germline CDR1 reads SGHRS; CDR2 reads YFSETQ. V dropped 0 bases and J dropped 6 bases, with 6 bases sitting between them. The CDR3 contains 12 residues. The CDR3 DNA follows: TGCGCCAGCAGCTTGGGGGCGAATGGCTACACCTTC. Translating gives CASSLGANGYTF. The entire variable domain, with the rest obtained from reference TRBV5-1 and TRBJ1-2, is as follows: KAGVTQTPRYLIKTRGQQVTLSCSPISGHRSVSWYQQTPGQGLQFLFEYFSETQRNKGNFPGRFSGRQFSNSRSEMNVSTLELGDSALYLCASSLGANGYTFGSGTRLTVV.

The V call is TRBV4-1, the J call TRBJ2-5, with TRBD2 matching 10 bases. Germline CDR1 MGHRA, CDR2 YSYEKL. J gave up 5 bases and V 2 bases, and 8 bases lay outside the gene matches. The CDR3 sequence is 16 residues long. CDR3 amino acids: CASSQFKREGGETQYF. The CDR3, as DNA: TGCGCCAGCAGCCAATTCAAGCGGGAGGGAGGGGAGACCCAGTACTTC.

J is TRBJ1-2 and V is TRBV15; a possible D gene is TRBD1 (6 bases). The CDR3 covers 18 residues. CDR1 and CDR2 (germline): LNHNV, YYDKDF (reference sequence). The V gene lost 3 bases and the J gene lost 4 bases, with 24 bases spanning the gap. As DNA, the CDR3 is TGTGCCACCAGCAGCCCCGGGGGGGCCCGCCGAAATAGCTATGGCTACACCTTC. Its translation is CATSSPGGARRNSYGYTF.

A remark on this clone: One end of the junction is discordant with germline, which a read error may explain. The rearrangement uses TRBV7-7 and TRBJ2-3; a possible D gene is TRBD1 (8 bases). This CDR3 has 15 residues. Germline V CDR1 and CDR2: SSHAT, FNYEAQ (reference sequence). This CDR3 reads CASSPTGGGTDTQYF. The CDR3 coding sequence is TGTGCTAGCAGCCCCACAGGGGGAGGGACAGATACGCAGTATTTT.